A selection of T cell receptor beta chains follows, all from one sample in a study of control samples from healthy donors and cancer patients. Generated by immunoSEQ multiplex PCR, the TCRdb table keeps only in-frame clones and is missing some. The sample yields around 120,000 clones, about 94% seen once. Sequenced input: blood. These receptors originate from a man younger than 45 in good health. CDR3s include the opening cysteine and the closing phenylalanine or tryptophan. The order of the fields is V gene, J gene, D gene, clone size, CDR3 DNA, CDR3 protein. A D gene is named only where the DNA matches it firmly. Clone size is shown for a subset of rows, as once, few, many or a class of expanded clone.

TRBV6-5	TRBJ1-2	.	.	TGTGCCAGCAGTTCCGTGGGGACAAAGCCCTATGGCTACACCTTC	CASSSVGTKPYGYTF
TRBV27	TRBJ1-2	.	.	TGTGCCAGCAGGGGCAGTCCCTATGGCTACACCTTC	CASRGSPYGYTF
TRBV7-9	TRBJ2-1	.	.	TGTGCCAGCAGCCCACCCCGGGTCGCGGGGAGCTCCTACAATGAGCAGTTCTTC	CASSPPRVAGSSYNEQFF
TRBV25-1	TRBJ1-1	.	.	TGTGCCAGCATGGGCAGAATGAACACTGAAGCTTTCTTT	CASMGRMNTEAFF
TRBV29-1	TRBJ1-1	.	.	TGCAGCGTTTTCGACGACCGTCTTGAAGCTTTCTTT	CSVFDDRLEAFF
TRBV29-1	TRBJ2-7	.	.	TGCAGCGTTGCGGCCAGCGACTACGAGCAGTACTTC	CSVAASDYEQYF
TRBV3-1/TRBV3-2	TRBJ1-2	.	once	TGTGCCAGCAGGGGACTCAGTAACTATGGCTACACCTTC	CASRGLSNYGYTF
TRBV4-3	TRBJ2-7	.	.	TGCGCCAGCAGCCATTCCCCCCAGGGAGATACTACGAGCTTAGACTTC	CASSHSPQGDTTSLDF
TRBV2	TRBJ2-2	TRBD2	.	TGTGCCAGCAAGGAGACTAGCGGCACCGGGGAGCTGTTTTTT	CASKETSGTGELFF
TRBV5-4	TRBJ1-3	.	.	TGTGCCAGCAGCCTCCAGGGGTCCGGAAACACCATATATTTT	CASSLQGSGNTIYF
TRBV30	TRBJ1-1	.	.	TGTGCCTGGAGTGTAGGCGTTCTGAACACTGAAGCTTTCTTT	CAWSVGVLNTEAFF
TRBV7-9	TRBJ2-2	.	few	TGTGCCAGCAGCCCAGGGGGGGCTTCCGGGGAGCTGTTTTTT	CASSPGGASGELFF
TRBV7-3	TRBJ1-6	TRBD1	.	TGTGCCAGCAGCAAGACAGGGCCGGGATCACCCCTCCACTTT	CASSKTGPGSPLHF
TRBV24-1	TRBJ1-6	.	.	TGTGCCTCCCCCCGGATCGGAGATTCACCCCTCCACTTT	CASPRIGDSPLHF
TRBV11-2	TRBJ1-1	TRBD1	.	TGTGCCAGCAGCTCAGGGACAGGGGGCACTGAAGCTTTCTTT	CASSSGTGGTEAFF
TRBV7-6	TRBJ2-4	TRBD1	.	TGTGCCAGCAGCTTAGGCAGGGGGGCCAAAAACATTCAGTACTTC	CASSLGRGAKNIQYF
TRBV6-4	TRBJ2-1	TRBD2	.	TGTGCCAGCAGTGACTCGAGCGGGGGGGCTCAAGAGCAGTTCTTC	CASSDSSGGAQEQFF
TRBV2	TRBJ2-3	TRBD1	.	TGTGCCAGCAGATCTAGACAGGGGAGGCCAGATACGCAGTATTTT	CASRSRQGRPDTQYF
TRBV19	TRBJ2-3	TRBD2	.	TGTGCCAGTAGTATCGGTATAGCGGGGGCCGATACGCAGTATTTT	CASSIGIAGADTQYF
TRBV14	TRBJ1-6	TRBD1	.	TGTGCCAGCAGCCAAGAGGGGACAGGGGTTTCACCCCTCCACTTT	CASSQEGTGVSPLHF
TRBV18	TRBJ1-2	.	.	TGTGCCAGCTCACCACCGATGGGAAGTAGCTATGGCTACACCTTC	CASSPPMGSSYGYTF
TRBV6-2/TRBV6-3	TRBJ2-7	.	.	TGTGCCAGCAGCGTAGCGGCCGAGGAAGGTGAGCAGTACTTC	CASSVAAEEGEQYF
TRBV6-5	TRBJ2-3	TRBD2	.	TGTGCCAGCAGTTACTCGCTAGCGGGGGGGCTGGGTACGCAGTATTTT	CASSYSLAGGLGTQYF
TRBV18	TRBJ1-1	.	.	TGTGCCAGCTCACCCTTTATCGGACACGAGAACACTGAAGCTTTCTTT	CASSPFIGHENTEAFF
TRBV6-5	TRBJ2-2	.	.	TGTGCCAGCAGTTACTCGAGTACAGCCACCGGGGAGCTGTTTTTT	CASSYSSTATGELFF
TRBV19	TRBJ2-7	.	few	TGTGCCAGTAGTATTTTTGGCGAGCAGTACTTC	CASSIFGEQYF
TRBV19	TRBJ2-1	TRBD1	.	TGTGCCAGTAGCTGGACAGGGGGCAATGAGCAGTTCTTC	CASSWTGGNEQFF
TRBV9	TRBJ2-1	TRBD1	.	TGTGCCAGCAGCGCCATCCACAGGGGAATGGACTCCTACAATGAGCAGTTCTTC	CASSAIHRGMDSYNEQFF
TRBV18	TRBJ1-3	.	.	TGTGCCAGCTCACCACCGAGCATCGTGGACACCATATATTTT	CASSPPSIVDTIYF
TRBV18	TRBJ2-2	.	.	TGTGCCAGCTCACCAGGGCCAACTAAATACACCGGGGAGCTGTTTTTT	CASSPGPTKYTGELFF
TRBV5-6	TRBJ2-3	TRBD2	.	TGTGCCAGCAGTCCGAAGGGACTAGCGGTGATGCCGTATTTT	CASSPKGLAVMPYF
TRBV29-1	TRBJ2-7	.	.	TGCAGCGTTGAACGGCAGGGTGGCTACGAGCAGTACTTC	CSVERQGGYEQYF
TRBV15	TRBJ2-1	TRBD1	.	TGTGCCTTCACCGAGACAGGGGATCCTACCTACAATGAGCAGTTCTTC	CAFTETGDPTYNEQFF
TRBV19	TRBJ1-5	.	once	TGTGCCAGTAGTATAGGGGGTTTCGATCAGCCCCAGCATTTT	CASSIGGFDQPQHF
TRBV7-8	TRBJ2-7	.	.	TGTGCCAGCAGCTTAGCGGGATCTTCCTACGAGCAGTACTTC	CASSLAGSSYEQYF
TRBV19	TRBJ2-5	.	once	TGTGCCAGTAGTAATGGACAGCTTTACCAAGAGACCCAGTACTTC	CASSNGQLYQETQYF
TRBV11-2	TRBJ2-1	.	.	TGTGCCAGCAGCTTAGGGCAGGCTAGATACAATGAGCAGTTCTTC	CASSLGQARYNEQFF
TRBV24-1	TRBJ2-1	TRBD2	.	TGTGCCACCAGTGACCGGACTAGCCCAAACAATGAGCAGTTCTTC	CATSDRTSPNNEQFF
TRBV14	TRBJ1-6	.	.	TGTGCCAGCAGCGGGCAGGGGTATTCACCCCTCCACTTT	CASSGQGYSPLHF
TRBV9	TRBJ1-1	TRBD1	.	TGTGCCAGCAGCGCAGGACAGGGGAGAATCACTGAAGCTTTCTTT	CASSAGQGRITEAFF
TRBV5-4	TRBJ2-7	.	.	TGTGCCAGCAGTTACGACGGGGAGCAGTACTTC	CASSYDGEQYF